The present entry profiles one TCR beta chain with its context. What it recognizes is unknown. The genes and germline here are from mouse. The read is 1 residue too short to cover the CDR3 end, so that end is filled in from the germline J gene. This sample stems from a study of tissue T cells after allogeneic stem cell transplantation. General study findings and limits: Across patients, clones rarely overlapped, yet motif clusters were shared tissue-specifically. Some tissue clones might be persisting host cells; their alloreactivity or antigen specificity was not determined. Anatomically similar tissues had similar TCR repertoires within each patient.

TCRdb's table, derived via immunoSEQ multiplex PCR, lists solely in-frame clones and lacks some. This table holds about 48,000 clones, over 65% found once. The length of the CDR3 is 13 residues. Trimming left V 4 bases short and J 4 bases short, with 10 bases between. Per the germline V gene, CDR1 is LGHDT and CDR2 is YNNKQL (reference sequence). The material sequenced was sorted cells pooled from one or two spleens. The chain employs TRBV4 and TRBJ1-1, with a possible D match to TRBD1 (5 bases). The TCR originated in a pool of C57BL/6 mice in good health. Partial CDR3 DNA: TGTGCCAGCAGCTTCAGGGTGGGCACAGAAGTCTTC. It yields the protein CASSFRVGTEVF. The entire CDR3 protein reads CASSFRVGTEVFF.